This entry lists 23 T cell receptor beta chains sequenced from one sample in a study of blood T cell repertoires in COVID-19. This table comes from immunoSEQ multiplex PCR, and its TCRdb copy is limited to in-frame clones, with some not included. The sample has about 93,000 clones, 90% seen once. The sequenced sample consisted of peripheral blood. The source of these receptors is a human donor with active COVID-19. The donor label of this sample is uncertain.

The chain couples TRBV5-1 to TRBJ2-7; D is undetermined. There are 13 residues in the CDR3. V lost 0 bases to trimming and J lost 2 bases, with 6 bases between them. Germline V CDR1 and CDR2: SGHRS, YFSETQ. The CDR3 sequence: CASSLAQPYEQYF. The CDR3, as DNA: TGCGCCAGCAGCTTGGCACAGCCCTACGAGCAGTACTTC.

This chain links TRBV11-3 with TRBJ2-5; 7 bases line up with TRBD1. Germline assignment: CDR1 SGHNT and CDR2 YENEEA. The CDR3 loop spans 13 amino acids. V shed 3 bases, J shed 5 bases, and the junction held 3 bases outside the gene matches. In DNA form, the CDR3 reads TGTGCCAGCAGCTTGACAGGGTCCGAGACCCAGTACTTC. Encoded protein: CASSLTGSETQYF.

The V gene is TRBV7-9, the J gene TRBJ2-3; 8 nucleotides agree with TRBD2. Unmatched junction bases numbered 4, after V lost 3 bases and J lost 2 bases. CDR1 is SEHNR, CDR2 FQNEAQ, per germline (reference sequence). This CDR3 is 15 amino acids long. For the CDR3, the DNA is TGTGCCAGCAGCTTTACGGGGGGGAACACAGATACGCAGTATTTT. This gives the protein CASSFTGGNTDTQYF.

The rearrangement links TRBV28 to TRBJ2-4; TRBD1 matches 7 bases. J lost 0 bases, V lost 2 bases, and 10 bases had no gene match. Germline loops: CDR1 MDHEN, CDR2 SYDVKM. CDR3 length: 18 residues. As DNA, the CDR3 is TGTGCCAGCAGTTTACGTACTGACAGGGAGATAGCCAAAAACATTCAGTACTTC. Protein sequence: CASSLRTDREIAKNIQYF.

DNA of the CDR3: TGTGCCAGCAGCAAGGAGACAGGGTGTCAAGAGACCCAGTACTTC. This encodes CASSKETGCQETQYF. The rearrangement uses TRBV21-1 and TRBJ2-5; TRBD1 was called by the table and not checked on the DNA. TRBV21-1 is recorded as a pseudogene. The CDR3 runs 15 residues.

The V call is TRBV28, the J call TRBJ2-2, with TRBD2 matching 8 bases. Germline trimming cut 5 bases from V and 4 bases from J; bases unmatched to any gene: 6. The germline V gene encodes CDR1 MDHEN and CDR2 SYDVKM. This CDR3 has 15 amino acids. CDR3 region: CASSTWTSFTGELFF. In DNA, the CDR3 is TGTGCCAGCAGTACATGGACTAGCTTCACCGGGGAGCTGTTTTTT.

This clone was observed once. J is TRBJ1-2 and V is TRBV28; D unclear. Trimming took off 6 bases at V and 0 bases at J, with 14 bases between the two ends. Germline CDR1 MDHEN, CDR2 SYDVKM. The CDR3 length is 15 residues. CDR3 residues: CASRYSRDSNYGYTF. CDR3 sequence (DNA): TGTGCCAGCAGGTATAGCAGAGATTCTAACTATGGCTACACCTTC.

The chain has TRBV4-3 and TRBJ2-1; D is ambiguous. V dropped 0 bases and J dropped 8 bases, with 8 bases sitting between them. The CDR3 runs to 13 residues. Germline-derived CDR1 and CDR2 are LGHNA and YSLEER. This CDR3 reads CASSQDSGYEQFF. DNA for the CDR3: TGCGCCAGCAGCCAAGATTCAGGCTATGAGCAGTTCTTC.

The V and J genes are TRBV5-8 and TRBJ2-1, with TRBD1 matching over 8 bases. The CDR3 length is 15 residues. V lost 4 bases, J lost 4 bases, and 7 bases stayed unmatched. CDR1 is SGHTS, CDR2 YDEGEE, per germline. The CDR3 nucleotides are TGTGCCAGCAGCCTAGACAGGGGCGGTTACAATGAGCAGTTCTTC. Translated, it gives CASSLDRGGYNEQFF. Drawing the rest from reference TRBV5-8 and TRBJ2-1, the complete variable domain is EAGVTQSPTHLIKTRGQQATLRCSPISGHTSVYWYQQALGLGLQFLLWYDEGEERNRGNFPPRFSGRQFPNYSSELNVNALELEDSALYLCASSLDRGGYNEQFFGPGTRLTVL.

The gene calls are TRBV19 and TRBJ2-1, with TRBD2 matching 8 bases. V shed 6 bases, J shed 6 bases, and the junction held 4 bases outside the gene matches. The CDR3 is 13 residues long. CDR1 and CDR2 from the germline V gene are LNHDA and SQIVND (reference sequence). CDR3 sequence reads: CASRPRGGNEQFF. In nucleotides, the CDR3 is TGTGCCAGTAGGCCTCGGGGGGGCAATGAGCAGTTCTTC.

V is TRBV10-3 and J is TRBJ2-7; 11 bases are shared with TRBD1. Germline loops: CDR1 ENHRY, CDR2 SYGVKD. The CDR3 contains 15 residues. The J segment lost 3 bases and the V segment lost 7 bases, leaving 8 bases of the junction unmatched. In DNA form, the CDR3 reads TGTGCCATCAACGACCGGGACAGGGGGGACTACGAGCAGTACTTC. Amino acid sequence: CAINDRDRGDYEQYF.

The chain is built from TRBV7-6 and TRBJ2-6; 7 bases align to TRBD1. CDR1 SGHVS and CDR2 FNYEAQ come from the germline V gene. After removal of 4 bases from V and 0 bases from J, the junction contained 3 bases not matched to a gene. CDR3 length equals 16 residues. CDR3: CASSSTGNSGANVLTF. The CDR3 nucleotides read TGTGCCAGCAGCTCGACAGGGAACTCTGGGGCCAACGTCCTGACTTTC. The variable domain in full, with the rest retrieved from reference TRBV7-6 and TRBJ2-6, is GAGVSQSPRYKVTKRGQDVALRCDPISGHVSLYWYRQALGQGPEFLTYFNYEAQQDKSGLPNDRFSAERPEGSISTLTIQRTEQRDSAMYRCASSSTGNSGANVLTFGAGSRLTVL.

A few counts support this clone. The rearrangement joins TRBV5-1 to TRBJ2-3; 8 bases are a match to TRBD1. Germline-derived CDR1 and CDR2 are SGHRS and YFSETQ. Trimming at V came to 4 bases and at J to 3 bases, leaving 1 base not matched to a gene. The CDR3 is 13 residues long. DNA for the CDR3: TGCGCCAGCAGCGACAGGGGAACAGATACGCAGTATTTT. Translating gives CASSDRGTDTQYF. Drawing the rest from reference TRBV5-1 and TRBJ2-3, the complete variable domain is KAGVTQTPRYLIKTRGQQVTLSCSPISGHRSVSWYQQTPGQGLQFLFEYFSETQRNKGNFPGRFSGRQFSNSRSEMNVSTLELGDSALYLCASSDRGTDTQYFGPGTRLTVL.

This clone came up a few times. The chain employs TRBV19 and TRBJ1-6, with a weak D call TRBD1 (5 bases). The V end was cut by 3 bases, the J end by 10 bases, with 13 bases between. CDR3 length equals 14 residues. Germline V lookup: CDR1 LNHDA, CDR2 SQIVND (reference sequence). CDR3 loop: CASSMGRVGSPLHF. The CDR3 DNA sequence: TGTGCCAGTAGTATGGGCAGGGTAGGCTCACCCCTCCACTTT.

The gene calls are TRBV11-2 and TRBJ2-3; perhaps TRBD1 as D (7 bases). Trimming shortened V by 5 bases and J by 6 bases, and 18 bases separated the two germline ends. Germline V CDR1 and CDR2: SGHAT, FQNNGV. The CDR3 runs 15 residues. As DNA, the CDR3 is TGTGCCAGCAGCATAAGCGACAGGGCGGGGGATACGCAGTATTTT. Translated, it gives CASSISDRAGDTQYF.

This chain connects TRBV9 to TRBJ2-1, with 7 positions matching TRBD2. The CDR3 is made up of 16 amino acids. The germline gives CDR1 SGDLS, CDR2 YYNGEE. Trimming took 0 bases from V and 0 from J; bases not matched to a gene: 3. The CDR3 spells CASSVGSGASYNEQFF. The CDR3 DNA reads as TGTGCCAGCAGCGTAGGGAGCGGGGCCTCCTACAATGAGCAGTTCTTC.

The chain has TRBV11-2 and TRBJ2-1; 9 bases are a match to TRBD2. CDR1 is SGHAT, CDR2 FQNNGV, per germline. V shed 2 bases and J 8 bases; nucleotides not matched to a gene: 10. This CDR3 spans 16 amino acids. CDR3 DNA: TGTGCCAGCAGCTTACTCCCCGCGGGGGGGCTGGATGAGCAGTTCTTC. Protein product: CASSLLPAGGLDEQFF. The full variable domain, completed using reference TRBV11-2 and TRBJ2-1, is EAGVAQSPRYKIIEKRQSVAFWCNPISGHATLYWYQQILGQGPKLLIQFQNNGVVDDSQLPKDRFSAERLKGVDSTLKIQPAKLEDSAVYLCASSLLPAGGLDEQFFGPGTRLTVL.

This clone came up once. The rearrangement uses TRBV6-6 and TRBJ2-2; 9 bases map to TRBD1. The CDR3 is 16 amino acids. Unmatched junction bases numbered 8, after V lost 6 bases and J lost 3 bases. Per germline, CDR1 MNHNY and CDR2 SVGAGI (reference sequence). In DNA, the CDR3 is TGTGCCAGCAGCCCCTGGGGACAGGGTTACACCGGGGAGCTGTTTTTT. Its protein product is CASSPWGQGYTGELFF.

V usage is TRBV3-1 (or the pseudogene TRBV3-2) and J usage is TRBJ1-4, with D unresolved. Trimming pared 0 bases from V and 8 bases from J, leaving 16 bases between. The CDR3 spans 16 residues. The V gene's germline CDR1 is LGHDT and CDR2 YNNKEL (reference sequence). As DNA, the CDR3 is TGTGCCAGCAGCCAAGAAGTCCGGGAACGAGTCGAAAAACTGTTTTTT. Encoded protein: CASSQEVRERVEKLFF.

The chain couples TRBV7-2 to TRBJ1-6; D is possibly TRBD1 (5 bases). The CDR3 consists of 15 residues. The V end was cut by 4 bases, the J end by 6 bases, with 13 bases between. CDR1 SGHTA and CDR2 FQGNSA come from the germline V gene. The CDR3 loop reads CASSSPWGVNSPLHF. The DNA of the CDR3 is TGTGCCAGCAGCTCGCCGTGGGGGGTTAATTCACCCCTCCACTTT.

V is TRBV2 and J is TRBJ2-2; D is perhaps TRBD2 (6 bases). The CDR3 runs to 15 residues. V lost 6 bases and J 1 base, leaving 12 bases between the germline ends. In germline, CDR1 is SNHLY, CDR2 FYNNEI. The DNA for the CDR3 is TGTGCCAGCAGCGCGGGGCCCTGGAACACCGGGGAGCTGTTTTTT. Translated, it gives CASSAGPWNTGELFF. Filled out from reference TRBV2 and TRBJ2-2, the complete variable domain reads EPEVTQTPSHQVTQMGQEVILRCVPISNHLYFYWYRQILGQKVEFLVSFYNNEISEKSEIFDDQFSVERPDGSNFTLKIRSTKLEDSAMYFCASSAGPWNTGELFFGEGSRLTVL.

The chain uses TRBV19 and TRBJ1-1, with TRBD1 identical over 8 bases. Trimming at V came to 6 bases and at J to 1 base, leaving 7 bases not matched to a gene. The CDR3 spans 15 residues. Per the germline V gene, CDR1 is LNHDA and CDR2 is SQIVND (reference sequence). CDR3 loop: CASSERGQANTEAFF. For the CDR3, the DNA is TGTGCCAGTAGCGAAAGGGGACAGGCGAACACTGAAGCTTTCTTT.

This chain joins TRBV7-8 and TRBJ1-6; D unclear. This CDR3 contains 16 residues. From germline, CDR1 is SGHVS and CDR2 FQNEAQ. With 4 bases removed from V and 5 bases from J, the gap between germline ends came to 15 bases. The CDR3 DNA reads TGTGCCAGCAGCTCTTTTTCACGCCTAAATAATTCACCCCTCCACTTT. Translation: CASSSFSRLNNSPLHF. Drawing the rest from reference TRBV7-8 and TRBJ1-6, the complete variable domain is GAGVSQSPRYKVAKRGQDVALRCDPISGHVSLFWYQQALGQGPEFLTYFQNEAQLDKSGLPSDRFFAERPEGSVSTLKIQRTQQEDSAVYLCASSSFSRLNNSPLHFGNGTRLTVT.